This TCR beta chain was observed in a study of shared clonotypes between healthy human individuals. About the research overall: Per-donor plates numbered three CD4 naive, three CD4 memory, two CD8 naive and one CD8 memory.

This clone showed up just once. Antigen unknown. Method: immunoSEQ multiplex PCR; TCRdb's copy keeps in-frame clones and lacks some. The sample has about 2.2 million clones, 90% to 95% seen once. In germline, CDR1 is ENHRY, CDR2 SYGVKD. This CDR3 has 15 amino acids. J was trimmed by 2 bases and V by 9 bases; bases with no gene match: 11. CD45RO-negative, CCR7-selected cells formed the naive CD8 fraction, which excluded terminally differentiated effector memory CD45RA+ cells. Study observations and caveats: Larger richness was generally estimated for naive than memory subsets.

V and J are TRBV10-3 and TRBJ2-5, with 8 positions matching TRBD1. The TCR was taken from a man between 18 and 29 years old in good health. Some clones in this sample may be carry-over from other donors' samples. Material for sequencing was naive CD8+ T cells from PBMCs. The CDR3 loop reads CAIHDGDRRQETQYF. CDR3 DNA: TGTGCCATACACGACGGGGACAGGCGACAAGAGACCCAGTACTTC.